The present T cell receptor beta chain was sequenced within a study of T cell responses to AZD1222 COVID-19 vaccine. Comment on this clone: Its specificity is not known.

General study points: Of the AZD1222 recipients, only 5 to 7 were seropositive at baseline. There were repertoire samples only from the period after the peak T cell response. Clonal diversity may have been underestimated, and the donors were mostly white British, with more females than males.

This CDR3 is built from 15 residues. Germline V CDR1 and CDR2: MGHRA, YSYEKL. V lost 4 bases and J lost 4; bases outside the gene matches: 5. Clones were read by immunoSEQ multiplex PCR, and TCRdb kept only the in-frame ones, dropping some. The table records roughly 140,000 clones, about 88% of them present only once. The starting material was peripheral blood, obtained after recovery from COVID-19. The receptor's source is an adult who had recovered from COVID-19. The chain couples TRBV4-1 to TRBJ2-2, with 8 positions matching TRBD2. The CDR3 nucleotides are TGCGCCAGCAGCCTATACGGGGGGGTCACCGGGGAGCTGTTTTTT. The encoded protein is CASSLYGGVTGELFF.